This T cell receptor beta chain was captured by sequencing in a study of blood T cells in healthy people across ages. Notes on the study in general: The percentage of naive T cells correlated strongly with TCR beta diversity.

In the case of this clonotype: The antigen remains undetermined.

Per germline, CDR1 DFQATT and CDR2 SNEGSKA (reference sequence). Trimming cost V 5 bases and J 6 bases, with 8 bases left between them. This CDR3 comprises 11 residues. A second PCR of roughly 7 to 11 cycles used a sample-barcoded 5' primer and a J-beta primer mix. A single record per CDR3 protein comes from TCRdb applying MiXCR to the 5' RACE reads. The repertoire holds about 570,000 distinct CDR3 sequences, roughly a quarter seen once, with 3.6% in the top ten. These data were likewise used in another study, on T cells of mothers and their children. As that study records: Extraction yielded RNA that went, in full, into cDNA synthesis at around 1.6 ug per 15 ul. Per mother, over 8 million TCR beta CDR3 reads were obtained; per child, approximately 3 million.

Material: blood. The gene calls are TRBV20-1 and TRBJ1-3; D unclear. The receptor was derived from a boy younger than 10 in good health. The CDR3 DNA reads TGCAGTGCTTCCCGAACAAACACCATATATTTT. As protein: CSASRTNTIYF.